A few counts support the clone carrying this T cell receptor beta chain. Its antigen is not known. This record belongs to a study of vaccination effects on CD4 cells after COVID-19. Antigen-specific CD4+ T cells were expanded (with viral peptide pools) by the ViraFEST assay ahead of sequencing. Cells that had been cultured for 10 days were the source of isolated CD4+ T cells. Measured with immunoSEQ multiplex PCR; TCRdb has only the in-frame clones, and not every one. The sample holds approximately 11,000 clones, approximately 74% seen once. Trimming removed 6 bases at V and 2 bases at J, with 10 bases between. Germline V gives CDR1 MNHEY, CDR2 SVGAGI. The CDR3 has 13 amino acids.

This clonotype was obtained from a human donor who received a COVID-19 vaccine. The chain links TRBV6-5 to TRBJ1-2, with no clear D. Source: CD4+ T cells from PBMCs cultured with HCoV-229E spike peptides, taken before COVID-19 vaccination. CDR3 DNA sequence: TGTGCCAGCAGCCAGACGATGAACTATGGCTACACCTTC. This encodes CASSQTMNYGYTF.